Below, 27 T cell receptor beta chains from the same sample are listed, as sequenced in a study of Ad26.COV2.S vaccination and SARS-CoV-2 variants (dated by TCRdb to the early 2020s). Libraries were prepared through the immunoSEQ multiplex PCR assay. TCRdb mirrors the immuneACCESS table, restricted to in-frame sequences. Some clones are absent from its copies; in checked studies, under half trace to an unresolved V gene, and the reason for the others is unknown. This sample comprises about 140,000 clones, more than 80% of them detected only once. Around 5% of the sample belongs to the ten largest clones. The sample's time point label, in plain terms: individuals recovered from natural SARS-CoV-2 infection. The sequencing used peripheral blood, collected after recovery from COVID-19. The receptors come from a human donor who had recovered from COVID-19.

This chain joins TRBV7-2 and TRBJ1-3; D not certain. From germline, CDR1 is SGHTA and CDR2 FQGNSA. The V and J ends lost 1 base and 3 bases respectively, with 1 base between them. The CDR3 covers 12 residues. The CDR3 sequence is CASSLDGNTIYF. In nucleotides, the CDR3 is TGTGCCAGCAGCTTAGATGGAAACACCATATATTTT.

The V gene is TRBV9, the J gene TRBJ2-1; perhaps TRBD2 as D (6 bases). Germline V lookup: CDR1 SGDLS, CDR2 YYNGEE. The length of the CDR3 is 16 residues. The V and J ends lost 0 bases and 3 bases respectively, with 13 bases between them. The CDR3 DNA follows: TGTGCCAGCAGCGTAGGTCGGGGGTTCGGCTACAATGAGCAGTTCTTC. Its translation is CASSVGRGFGYNEQFF.

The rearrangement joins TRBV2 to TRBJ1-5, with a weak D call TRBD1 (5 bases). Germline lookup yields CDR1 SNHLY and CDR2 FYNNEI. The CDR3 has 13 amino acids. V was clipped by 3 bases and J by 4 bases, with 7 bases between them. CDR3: CASSDGGNQPQHF. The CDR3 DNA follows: TGTGCCAGCAGTGATGGGGGGAATCAGCCCCAGCATTTT.

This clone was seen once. The CDR3 bases are TGTGCCAGCAGCCGGACTAGCGGGGGGTTAGATACGCAGTATTTT. Its translation: CASSRTSGGLDTQYF. V and J are TRBV7-2 and TRBJ2-3; TRBD2 matches 14 bases. CDR1 and CDR2 from the germline V gene are SGHTA and FQGNSA. There are 15 residues in the CDR3. Trimming at V came to 5 bases and at J to 5 bases, leaving 3 bases not matched to a gene.

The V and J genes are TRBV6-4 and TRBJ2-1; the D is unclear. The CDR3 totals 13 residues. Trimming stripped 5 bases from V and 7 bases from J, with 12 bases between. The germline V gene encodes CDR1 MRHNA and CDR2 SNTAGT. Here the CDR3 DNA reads TGTGCCAGCAGTAACCAGTTGGGGAATGAGCAGTTCTTC. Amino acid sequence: CASSNQLGNEQFF.

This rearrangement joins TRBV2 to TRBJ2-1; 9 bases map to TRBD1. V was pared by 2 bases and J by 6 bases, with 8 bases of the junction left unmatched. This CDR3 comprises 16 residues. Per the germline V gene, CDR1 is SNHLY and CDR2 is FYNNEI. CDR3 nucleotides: TGTGCCAGCAGTGAACCTCCGGGACAGGGAGGCAATGAGCAGTTCTTC. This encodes CASSEPPGQGGNEQFF.

The CDR3 region has the DNA TGTGCCAGCAGTGGATGGAATCAGCCCCAGCATTTT. It translates to CASSGWNQPQHF. This sequence joins TRBV25-1 and TRBJ1-5, with D hard to call. This CDR3 has 12 residues. Trimming pared 4 bases from V and 4 bases from J, leaving 5 bases between. Germline loops: CDR1 MGHDK, CDR2 SYGVNS. The whole variable domain, remainder taken from reference TRBV25-1 and TRBJ1-5, is EADIYQTPRYLVIGTGKKITLECSQTMGHDKMYWYQQDPGMELHLIHYSYGVNSTEKGDLSSESTVSRIRTEHFPLTLESARPSHTSQYLCASSGWNQPQHFGDGTRLSIL.

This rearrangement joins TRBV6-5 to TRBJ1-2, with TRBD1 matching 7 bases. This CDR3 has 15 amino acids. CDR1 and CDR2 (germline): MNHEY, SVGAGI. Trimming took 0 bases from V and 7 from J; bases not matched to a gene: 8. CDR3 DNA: TGTGCCAGCAGTTACTCGGGACAGAAGTCTTTTGGCTACACCTTC. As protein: CASSYSGQKSFGYTF.

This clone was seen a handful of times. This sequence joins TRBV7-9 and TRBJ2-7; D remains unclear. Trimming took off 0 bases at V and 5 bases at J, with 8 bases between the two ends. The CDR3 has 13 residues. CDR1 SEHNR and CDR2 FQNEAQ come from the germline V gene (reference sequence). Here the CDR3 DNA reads TGTGCCAGCAGCTTAGCGGCAGAGAACGAGCAGTACTTC. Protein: CASSLAAENEQYF. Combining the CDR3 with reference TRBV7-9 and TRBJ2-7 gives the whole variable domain DTGVSQNPRHKITKRGQNVTFRCDPISEHNRLYWYRQTLGQGPEFLTYFQNEAQLEKSRLLSDRFSAERPKGSFSTLEIQRTEQGDSAMYLCASSLAAENEQYFGPGTRLTVT.

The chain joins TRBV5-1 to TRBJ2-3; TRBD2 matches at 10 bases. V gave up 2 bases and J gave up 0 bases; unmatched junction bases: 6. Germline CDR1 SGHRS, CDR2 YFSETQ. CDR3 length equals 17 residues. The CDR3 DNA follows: TGCGCCAGCAGCTTTCTAGCGGGGGCCATCAGCACAGATACGCAGTATTTT. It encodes CASSFLAGAISTDTQYF.

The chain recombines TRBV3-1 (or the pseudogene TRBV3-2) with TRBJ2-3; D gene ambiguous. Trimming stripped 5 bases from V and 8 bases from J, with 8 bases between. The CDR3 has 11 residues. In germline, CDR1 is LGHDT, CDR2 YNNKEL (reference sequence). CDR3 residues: CASSSSVTQYF. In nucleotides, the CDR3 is TGTGCCAGCAGCTCGAGCGTTACGCAGTATTTT.

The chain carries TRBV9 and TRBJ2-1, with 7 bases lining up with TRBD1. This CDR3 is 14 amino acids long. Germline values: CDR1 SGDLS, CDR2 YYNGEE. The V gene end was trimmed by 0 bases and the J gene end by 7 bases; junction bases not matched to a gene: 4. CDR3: CASSVERGLNEQFF. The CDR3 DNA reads TGTGCCAGCAGCGTAGAAAGGGGGCTGAATGAGCAGTTCTTC.

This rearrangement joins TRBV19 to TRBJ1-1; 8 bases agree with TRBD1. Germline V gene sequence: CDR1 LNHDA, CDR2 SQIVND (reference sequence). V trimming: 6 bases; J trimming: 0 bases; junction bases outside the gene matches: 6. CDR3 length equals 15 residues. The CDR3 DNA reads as TGTGCCAGTAGGGATGGACAGGGAATGAACACTGAAGCTTTCTTT. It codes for CASRDGQGMNTEAFF.

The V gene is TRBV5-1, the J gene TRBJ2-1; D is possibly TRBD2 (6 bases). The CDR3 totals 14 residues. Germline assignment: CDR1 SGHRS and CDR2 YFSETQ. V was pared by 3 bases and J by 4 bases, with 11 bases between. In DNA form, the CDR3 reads TGCGCCAGCAGCTCGGGAGCAGGTTACAATGAGCAGTTCTTC. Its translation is CASSSGAGYNEQFF.

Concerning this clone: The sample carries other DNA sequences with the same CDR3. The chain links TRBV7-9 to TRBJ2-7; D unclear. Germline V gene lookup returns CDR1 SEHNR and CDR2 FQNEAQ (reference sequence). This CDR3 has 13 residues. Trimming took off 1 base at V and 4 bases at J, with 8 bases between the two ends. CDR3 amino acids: CASSLDRAYEQYF. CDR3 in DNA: TGTGCCAGCAGCTTAGATAGGGCTTACGAGCAGTACTTC. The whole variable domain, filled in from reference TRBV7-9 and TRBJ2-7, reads DTGVSQNPRHKITKRGQNVTFRCDPISEHNRLYWYRQTLGQGPEFLTYFQNEAQLEKSRLLSDRFSAERPKGSFSTLEIQRTEQGDSAMYLCASSLDRAYEQYFGPGTRLTVT.

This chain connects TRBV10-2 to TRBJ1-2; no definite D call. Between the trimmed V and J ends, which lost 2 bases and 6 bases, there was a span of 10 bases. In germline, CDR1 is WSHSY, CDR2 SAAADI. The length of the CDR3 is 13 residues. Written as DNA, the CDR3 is TGCGCCAGCAGTGAGGCATTTACGGATGGCTACACCTTC. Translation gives CASSEAFTDGYTF.

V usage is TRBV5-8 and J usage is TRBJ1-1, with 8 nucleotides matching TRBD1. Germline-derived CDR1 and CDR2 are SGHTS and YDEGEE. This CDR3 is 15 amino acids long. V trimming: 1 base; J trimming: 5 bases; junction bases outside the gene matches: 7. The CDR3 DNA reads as TGTGCCAGCAGCTTGTCCGGGACAGGATGGACTGAAGCTTTCTTT. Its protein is CASSLSGTGWTEAFF. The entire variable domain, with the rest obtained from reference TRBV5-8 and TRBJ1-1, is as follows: EAGVTQSPTHLIKTRGQQATLRCSPISGHTSVYWYQQALGLGLQFLLWYDEGEERNRGNFPPRFSGRQFPNYSSELNVNALELEDSALYLCASSLSGTGWTEAFFGQGTRLTVV.

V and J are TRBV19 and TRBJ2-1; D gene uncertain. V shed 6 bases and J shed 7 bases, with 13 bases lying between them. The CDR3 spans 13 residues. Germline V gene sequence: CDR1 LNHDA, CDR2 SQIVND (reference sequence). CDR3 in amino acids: CASSTFVQNEQFF. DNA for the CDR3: TGTGCCAGTAGCACCTTTGTACAGAATGAGCAGTTCTTC.

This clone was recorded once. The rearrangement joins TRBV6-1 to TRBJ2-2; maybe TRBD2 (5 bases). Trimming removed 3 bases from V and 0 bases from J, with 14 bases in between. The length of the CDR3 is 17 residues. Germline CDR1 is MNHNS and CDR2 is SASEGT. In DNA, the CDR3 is TGTGCCAGCAGTGACCCATTAGCGAAGACGAACACCGGGGAGCTGTTTTTT. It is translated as CASSDPLAKTNTGELFF.

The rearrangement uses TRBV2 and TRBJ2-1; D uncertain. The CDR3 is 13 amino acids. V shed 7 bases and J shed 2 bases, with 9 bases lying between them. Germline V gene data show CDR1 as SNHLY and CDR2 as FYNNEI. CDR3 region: CASTTDTYNEQFF. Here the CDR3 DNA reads TGTGCCAGCACCACAGACACCTACAATGAGCAGTTCTTC.

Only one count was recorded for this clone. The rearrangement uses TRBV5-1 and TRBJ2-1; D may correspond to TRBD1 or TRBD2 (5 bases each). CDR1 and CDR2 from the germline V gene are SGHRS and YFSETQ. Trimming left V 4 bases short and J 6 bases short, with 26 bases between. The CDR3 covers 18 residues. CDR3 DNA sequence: TGCGCCAGCAGCCTTCCAGCCGGCGGCAGGGATGGGAGCAATGAGCAGTTCTTC. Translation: CASSLPAGGRDGSNEQFF.

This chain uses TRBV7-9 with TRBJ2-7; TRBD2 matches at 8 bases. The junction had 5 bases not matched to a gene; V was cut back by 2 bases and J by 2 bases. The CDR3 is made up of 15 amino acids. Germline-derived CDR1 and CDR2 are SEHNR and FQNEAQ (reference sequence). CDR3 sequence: CASSLNSGAPYEQYF. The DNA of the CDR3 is TGTGCCAGCAGCTTAAATAGCGGGGCCCCCTACGAGCAGTACTTC.

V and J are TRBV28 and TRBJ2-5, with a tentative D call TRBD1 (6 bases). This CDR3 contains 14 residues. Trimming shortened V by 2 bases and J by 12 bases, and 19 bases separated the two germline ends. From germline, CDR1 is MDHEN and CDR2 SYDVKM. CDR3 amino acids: CASSLTGPPELKYF. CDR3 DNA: TGTGCCAGCAGTTTAACAGGGCCGCCGGAACTGAAGTACTTC.

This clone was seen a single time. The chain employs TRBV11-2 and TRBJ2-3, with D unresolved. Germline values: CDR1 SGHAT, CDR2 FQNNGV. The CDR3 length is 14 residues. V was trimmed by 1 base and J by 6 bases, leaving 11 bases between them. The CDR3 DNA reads TGTGCCAGCAGCTTAGTTCTATCTCCGGATACGCAGTATTTT. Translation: CASSLVLSPDTQYF.

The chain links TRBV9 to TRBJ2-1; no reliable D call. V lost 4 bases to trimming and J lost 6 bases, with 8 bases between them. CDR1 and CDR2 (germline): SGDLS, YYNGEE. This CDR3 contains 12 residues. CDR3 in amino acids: CASSPTRNEQFF. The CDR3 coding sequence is TGTGCCAGCAGCCCGACGCGCAATGAGCAGTTCTTC.

In DNA form, the CDR3 reads TGTGCCTCTCGAAGTCCGAGCACAGATACGCAGTATTTT. The encoded protein is CASRSPSTDTQYF. The chain employs TRBV15 and TRBJ2-3; D is unclear. The V end lost 11 bases, the J end lost 0 bases, and 12 bases lay between the germline ends. This CDR3 has 13 amino acids. The germline V gene encodes CDR1 LNHNV and CDR2 YYDKDF (reference sequence). The full variable domain, completed using reference TRBV15 and TRBJ2-3, is DAMVIQNPRYQVTQFGKPVTLSCSQTLNHNVMYWYQQKSSQAPKLLFHYYDKDFNNEADTPDNFQSRRPNTSFCFLDIRSPGLGDTAMYLCASRSPSTDTQYFGPGTRLTVL.

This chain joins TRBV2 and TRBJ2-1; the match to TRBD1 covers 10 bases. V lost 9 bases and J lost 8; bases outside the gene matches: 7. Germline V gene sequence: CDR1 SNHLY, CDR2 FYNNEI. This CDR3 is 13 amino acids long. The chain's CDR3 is CASRQGAQHEQFF. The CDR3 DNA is TGTGCCAGTAGACAGGGGGCGCAACATGAGCAGTTCTTC.